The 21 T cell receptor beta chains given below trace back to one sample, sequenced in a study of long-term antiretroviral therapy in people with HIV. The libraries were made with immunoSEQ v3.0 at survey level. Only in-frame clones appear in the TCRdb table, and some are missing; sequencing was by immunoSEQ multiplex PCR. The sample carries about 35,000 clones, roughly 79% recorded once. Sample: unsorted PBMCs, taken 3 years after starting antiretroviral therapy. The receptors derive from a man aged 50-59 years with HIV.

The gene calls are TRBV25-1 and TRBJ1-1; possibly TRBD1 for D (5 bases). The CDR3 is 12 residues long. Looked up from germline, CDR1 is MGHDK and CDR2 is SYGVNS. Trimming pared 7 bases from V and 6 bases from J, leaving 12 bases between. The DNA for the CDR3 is TGTGCCAGCACAGGGTTTTTGGCTGAAGCTTTCTTT. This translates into CASTGFLAEAFF.

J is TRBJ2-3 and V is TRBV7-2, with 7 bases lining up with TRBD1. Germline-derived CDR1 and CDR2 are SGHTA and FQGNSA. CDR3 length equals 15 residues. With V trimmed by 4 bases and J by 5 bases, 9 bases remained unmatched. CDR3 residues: CASSSQLGGGDTQYF. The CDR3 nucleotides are TGTGCCAGCAGCTCCCAACTAGGGGGCGGAGATACGCAGTATTTT.

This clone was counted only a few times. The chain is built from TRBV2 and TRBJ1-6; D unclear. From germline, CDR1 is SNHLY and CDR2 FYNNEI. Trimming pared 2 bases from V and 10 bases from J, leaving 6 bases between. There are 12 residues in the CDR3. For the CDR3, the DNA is TGTGCCAGCAGTGAAAGTGAATCACCCCTCCACTTT. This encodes CASSESESPLHF.

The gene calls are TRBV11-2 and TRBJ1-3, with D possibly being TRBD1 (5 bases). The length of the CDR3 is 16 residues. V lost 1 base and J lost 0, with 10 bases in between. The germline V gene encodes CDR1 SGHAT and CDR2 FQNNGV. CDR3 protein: CASSLVRGLSGNTIYF. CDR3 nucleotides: TGTGCCAGCAGCTTAGTAAGGGGACTCTCTGGAAACACCATATATTTT. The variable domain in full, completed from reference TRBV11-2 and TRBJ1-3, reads EAGVAQSPRYKIIEKRQSVAFWCNPISGHATLYWYQQILGQGPKLLIQFQNNGVVDDSQLPKDRFSAERLKGVDSTLKIQPAKLEDSAVYLCASSLVRGLSGNTIYFGEGSWLTVV.

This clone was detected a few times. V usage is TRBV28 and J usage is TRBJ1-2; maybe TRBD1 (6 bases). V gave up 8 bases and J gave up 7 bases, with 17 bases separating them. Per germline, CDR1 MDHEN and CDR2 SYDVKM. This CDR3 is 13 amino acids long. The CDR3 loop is CASWDRTGFGYTF. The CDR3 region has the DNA TGTGCCAGCTGGGATCGAACAGGGTTTGGCTACACCTTC.

The CDR3 DNA reads TGCGCCAGCAGCCAGGGGGGGAGCGGGAGGGCCCGGGAGCTGTTTTTT. Protein product: CASSQGGSGRARELFF. V is TRBV4-1 and J is TRBJ2-2, with 10 bases identical to TRBD2. The CDR3 sequence is 16 residues long. V lost 3 bases and J lost 9; bases outside the gene matches: 10. Looked up from germline, CDR1 is MGHRA and CDR2 is YSYEKL.

DNA for the CDR3: TGTGCCAGCAGTACCGGGACAGGGGGGCAGCCCCAGCATTTT. Amino acid sequence: CASSTGTGGQPQHF. The chain links TRBV27 to TRBJ1-5, with 11 bases lining up with TRBD1. The CDR3 extends over 14 amino acids. V lost 5 bases to trimming and J lost 7 bases; unmatched junction nucleotides: 4. The germline V gene encodes CDR1 MNHEY and CDR2 SMNVEV (reference sequence).

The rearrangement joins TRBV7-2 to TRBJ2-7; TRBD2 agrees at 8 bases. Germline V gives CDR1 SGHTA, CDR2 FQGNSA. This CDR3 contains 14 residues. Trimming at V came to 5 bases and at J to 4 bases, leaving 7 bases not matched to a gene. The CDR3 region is CASSPQAGVYEQYF. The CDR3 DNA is TGTGCCAGCAGCCCGCAAGCGGGGGTATACGAGCAGTACTTC.

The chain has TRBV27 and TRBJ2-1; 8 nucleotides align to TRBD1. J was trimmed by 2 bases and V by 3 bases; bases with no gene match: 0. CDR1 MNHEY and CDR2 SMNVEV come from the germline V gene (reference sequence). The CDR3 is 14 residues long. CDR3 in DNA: TGTGCCAGCAGTTTGACAGGGGCCTACAATGAGCAGTTCTTC. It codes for CASSLTGAYNEQFF.

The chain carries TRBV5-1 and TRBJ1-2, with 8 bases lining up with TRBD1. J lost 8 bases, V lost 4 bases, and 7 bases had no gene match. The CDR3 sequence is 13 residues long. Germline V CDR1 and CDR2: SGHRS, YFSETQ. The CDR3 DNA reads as TGCGCCAGCAGCCCCGGACAGGGTGAGGGCTACACCTTC. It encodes CASSPGQGEGYTF.

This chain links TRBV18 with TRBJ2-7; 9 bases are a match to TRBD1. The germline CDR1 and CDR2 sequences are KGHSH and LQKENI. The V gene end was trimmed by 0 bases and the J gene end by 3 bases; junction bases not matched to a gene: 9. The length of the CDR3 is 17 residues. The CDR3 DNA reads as TGTGCCAGCTCACCACCCTTCCGGGACAGGGAGGTCTACGAGCAGTACTTC. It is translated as CASSPPFRDREVYEQYF.

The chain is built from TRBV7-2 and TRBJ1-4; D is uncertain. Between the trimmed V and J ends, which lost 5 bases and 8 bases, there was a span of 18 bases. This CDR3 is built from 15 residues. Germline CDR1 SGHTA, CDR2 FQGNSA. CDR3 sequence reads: CASSPTRADGEKLFF. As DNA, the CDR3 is TGTGCCAGCAGCCCAACTCGGGCTGATGGGGAAAAACTGTTTTTT.

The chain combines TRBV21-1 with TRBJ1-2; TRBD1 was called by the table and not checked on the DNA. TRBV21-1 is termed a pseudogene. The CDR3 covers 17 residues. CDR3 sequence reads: CASSKEADRGLEYGYTF. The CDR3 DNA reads TGTGCCAGCAGCAAAGAAGCGGACAGGGGGCTAGAGTATGGCTACACCTTC.

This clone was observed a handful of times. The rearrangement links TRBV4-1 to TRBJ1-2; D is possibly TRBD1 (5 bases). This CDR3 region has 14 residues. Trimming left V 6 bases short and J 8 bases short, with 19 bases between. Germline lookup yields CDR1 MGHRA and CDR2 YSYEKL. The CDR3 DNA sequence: TGCGCCAGCAGTCGCGGCCGGGACTCCGGCGGCTACACCTTC. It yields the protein CASSRGRDSGGYTF.

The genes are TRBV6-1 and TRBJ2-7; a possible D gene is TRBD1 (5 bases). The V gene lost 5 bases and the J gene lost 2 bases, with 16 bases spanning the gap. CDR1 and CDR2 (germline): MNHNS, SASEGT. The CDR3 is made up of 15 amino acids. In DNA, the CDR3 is TGTGCCAGCAGTATCCAGGGAAAGGTAACCTACGAGCAGTACTTC. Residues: CASSIQGKVTYEQYF.

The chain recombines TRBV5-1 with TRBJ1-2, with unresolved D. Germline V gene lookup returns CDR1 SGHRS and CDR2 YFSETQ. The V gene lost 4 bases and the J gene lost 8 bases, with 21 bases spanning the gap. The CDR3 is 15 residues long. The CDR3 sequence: CASSLLEAGPTGYTF. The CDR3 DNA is TGCGCCAGCAGCCTCCTCGAGGCAGGACCCACGGGCTACACCTTC.

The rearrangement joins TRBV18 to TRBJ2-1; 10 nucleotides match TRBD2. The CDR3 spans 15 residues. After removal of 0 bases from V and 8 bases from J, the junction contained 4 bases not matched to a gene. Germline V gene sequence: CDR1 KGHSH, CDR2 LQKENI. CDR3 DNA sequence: TGTGCCAGCTCACCACCGAAGCGGGAGGGCCATGAGCAGTTCTTC. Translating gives CASSPPKREGHEQFF.

The CDR3 bases are TGTGCCAGCAGCCAAGAGTTGTCGGGAGGGCAAGCCGGGGAGCTGTTTTTT. Protein product: CASSQELSGGQAGELFF. This sequence joins TRBV14 and TRBJ2-2, with 8 nucleotides matching TRBD2. This CDR3 contains 17 residues. Trimming at V came to 0 bases and at J to 6 bases, leaving 9 bases not matched to a gene. Looked up from germline, CDR1 is SGHDN and CDR2 is FVKESK. Combining the CDR3 with reference TRBV14 and TRBJ2-2 gives the whole variable domain EAGVTQFPSHSVIEKGQTVTLRCDPISGHDNLYWYRRVMGKEIKFLLHFVKESKQDESGMPNNRFLAERTGGTYSTLKVQPAELEDSGVYFCASSQELSGGQAGELFFGEGSRLTVL.

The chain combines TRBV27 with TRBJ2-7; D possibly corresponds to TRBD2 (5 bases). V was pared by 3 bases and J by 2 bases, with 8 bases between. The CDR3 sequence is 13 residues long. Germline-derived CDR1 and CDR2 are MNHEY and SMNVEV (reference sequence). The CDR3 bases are TGTGCCAGCAGTTTTTTGGGAGCCTACGAGCAGTACTTC. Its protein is CASSFLGAYEQYF.

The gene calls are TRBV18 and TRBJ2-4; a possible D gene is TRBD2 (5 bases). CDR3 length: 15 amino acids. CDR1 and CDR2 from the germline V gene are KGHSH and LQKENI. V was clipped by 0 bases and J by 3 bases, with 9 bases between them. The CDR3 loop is CASSPPRDGKNIQYF. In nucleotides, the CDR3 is TGTGCCAGCTCACCACCGAGGGATGGCAAAAACATTCAGTACTTC.

CDR3: CASSSTSGGYTQYF. CDR3 bases: TGTGCCAGCAGTTCCACTAGCGGGGGCTATACGCAGTATTTT. V usage is TRBV6-5 and J usage is TRBJ2-3; 11 nucleotides align to TRBD2. CDR3 size: 14 residues. Germline assignment: CDR1 MNHEY and CDR2 SVGAGI. J lost 7 bases, V lost 4 bases, and 4 bases had no gene match.